The 13 T cell receptor beta chains listed next were all sequenced from one sample in a study of blood T cells in healthy people across ages. Primed by a sample-barcoded 5' primer and a J-beta primer mix, a second PCR proceeded for about 6 to 12 cycles. TCRdb re-called the 5' RACE reads with MiXCR, one entry per CDR3 protein. Among approximately 700,000 distinct CDR3 sequences listed, roughly 32% were seen once. The specimen sequenced was blood. The receptor source for this set is a woman older than 75 in good health.

This clonotype was seen at least ten times. The chain is built from TRBV6-1 and TRBJ2-7; the D gene is possibly TRBD1 (6 bases). The CDR3 runs to 18 residues. V dropped 8 bases and J dropped 0 bases, with 26 bases sitting between them. Germline loops: CDR1 MNHNS, CDR2 SASEGT. The CDR3: CASVRPGTWSSFSYEQYF. The DNA of the CDR3 is TGTGCCAGCGTACGACCCGGGACATGGTCTTCATTCTCCTACGAGCAGTACTTC.

CDR3 bases: TGTGCCAGCAGTTTTCGCGGGAACAATGAGCAGTTCTTC. It specifies CASSFRGNNEQFF. The chain has TRBV7-2 and TRBJ2-1, with a possible D match to TRBD2 (6 bases). The ends were cut back, 6 bases at V and 5 bases at J, with 11 bases in the middle. The length of the CDR3 is 13 residues. Per the germline V gene, CDR1 is SGHTA and CDR2 is FQGNSA.

This clonotype has ten or more counts. V and J are TRBV5-1 and TRBJ1-1; D is possibly TRBD1 (5 bases). The germline CDR1 and CDR2 sequences are SGHRS and YFSETQ. The CDR3 extends over 13 amino acids. The ends were cut back, 4 bases at V and 1 base at J, with 8 bases in the middle. The CDR3 coding sequence is TGCGCCAGCAGCGTAACAGGGAACACTGAAGCTTTCTTT. It encodes CASSVTGNTEAFF.

In its sample, this clonotype was seen many times. The rearrangement joins TRBV27 to TRBJ1-6; D is perhaps TRBD1 (5 bases). V was cut by 1 base and J by 6 bases, with 10 bases left in between. The germline CDR1 and CDR2 sequences are MNHEY and SMNVEV (reference sequence). There are 15 residues in the CDR3. The CDR3 DNA reads TGTGCCAGCAGTTTATTGGGGCGCGGTAATTCACCCCTCCACTTT. Translation: CASSLLGRGNSPLHF.

This clonotype appeared a few times. V usage is TRBV14 and J usage is TRBJ2-5; D not resolved. The DNA matches TRBJ2-1 better at its end, which makes the J call doubtful. This CDR3 is built from 12 residues. Germline CDR1 reads SGHDN; CDR2 reads FVKESK. The CDR3 DNA reads TGTGCCAGCAGCCCCCTGGCGGAGACCCAGTTCTTC. Amino acids: CASSPLAETQFF.

This clonotype was detected ten times or more. V usage is TRBV5-6 and J usage is TRBJ2-2, with D unclear. Germline V gene sequence: CDR1 SGHDT, CDR2 YYEEEE. The V end lost 4 bases, the J end lost 1 base, and 11 bases lay between the germline ends. The CDR3 is made up of 15 amino acids. This CDR3 reads CASSPRAKNTGELFF. CDR3 nucleotide sequence: TGTGCCAGCAGCCCTAGGGCCAAGAACACCGGGGAGCTGTTTTTT.

The chain combines TRBV20-1 with TRBJ1-5; tentatively, D is TRBD1 (5 bases). This CDR3 spans 14 amino acids. Trimming pared 1 base from V and 6 bases from J, leaving 13 bases between. Germline CDR1 reads DFQATT; CDR2 reads SNEGSKA (reference sequence). For the CDR3, the DNA is TGCAGTGCTAGAGCCCAGGGACCGACTCAGCCCCAGCATTTT. It yields the protein CSARAQGPTQPQHF.

In its sample, this clonotype was seen many times. The CDR3 bases are TGTGCCACCAGCATACCGGGACAGGGGCAAGAGACCCAGTACTTC. It is translated as CATSIPGQGQETQYF. This sequence joins TRBV15 and TRBJ2-5; TRBD1 matches at 10 bases. The CDR3 runs 15 residues. V lost 4 bases to trimming and J lost 2 bases; unmatched junction nucleotides: 4. From germline, CDR1 is LNHNV and CDR2 YYDKDF (reference sequence).

About this clonotype: A much bigger clone sits one base away, suggesting this may be a read error. The chain has TRBV12-3 or TRBV12-4 and TRBJ2-3; 9 nucleotides match TRBD2. CDR3 size: 15 residues. The CDR3 protein is CASRLAGVSTDTEYF. The CDR3 DNA follows: TGTGCCAGCAGGTTAGCGGGAGTTAGCACAGATACGGAGTATTTT.

A word on this clonotype: This may be a read error: a much more frequent sequence differs by one nucleotide. The rearrangement uses TRBV12-3 or TRBV12-4 and TRBJ1-2; a weak D match, TRBD1 (5 bases). The CDR3 runs to 14 residues. The CDR3 loop reads CTSSFWEGVHGYTF. The DNA of the CDR3 is TGTACCAGCAGTTTCTGGGAAGGGGTTCATGGCTACACCTTC.

The J gene is TRBJ1-6, the V gene TRBV27, with TRBD1 matching 9 bases. Germline assignment: CDR1 MNHEY and CDR2 SMNVEV (reference sequence). CDR3 length: 14 amino acids. J was trimmed by 13 bases and V by 6 bases; bases with no gene match: 10. The CDR3 region is CASSLRTGEGPLHF. CDR3 coding DNA: TGTGCCAGCAGCCTCCGGACAGGGGAGGGTCCCCTCCACTTT.

The chain has TRBV7-2 and TRBJ2-5; D is ambiguous. Germline V lookup: CDR1 SGHTA, CDR2 FQGNSA. The CDR3 is 15 residues long. V dropped 2 bases and J dropped 1 base, with 11 bases sitting between them. CDR3 coding DNA: TGTGCCAGCAGCTTAAGGCACGGCGGCCAAGAGACCCAGTACTTC. It yields the protein CASSLRHGGQETQYF.

With respect to this clonotype: A clone one base away is much larger, so this may be a read error. The rearrangement links TRBV5-1 to TRBJ2-1; a weak D match, TRBD2 (7 bases). V lost 0 bases to trimming and J lost 14 bases, with 24 bases between them. The CDR3 extends over 16 amino acids. Germline V gives CDR1 SGHRS, CDR2 YFSETQ. Here the CDR3 DNA reads TGCGCCAGCAGCTTGGGCCCCCGGGGGGCTAGCGTTAAGGAGTTCTTC. The encoded protein is CASSLGPRGASVKEFF.